This T cell receptor beta chain was sequenced in a study of T cells in Graves' hyperthyroidism and ophthalmopathy. Study information: Sampling of peripheral blood happened at initial diagnosis, prior to any treatment.

On this clonotype itself: Its antigen is unknown.

The CDR3 regions of TCR beta were amplified from RNA transcripts. During a first-round RT-PCR of the TCR CDR3, the HTBI primer set was used. Using its own MiXCR run on the multiplex PCR reads, TCRdb lists one record per CDR3 protein. The repertoire holds about 610,000 distinct CDR3 sequences, with more than 15% as singletons. This CDR3 has 16 amino acids. With 1 base removed from V and 2 bases from J, the gap between germline ends came to 15 bases. CDR1 is SGHAT, CDR2 FQDESV, per germline (reference sequence). More than 8 ml fresh peripheral blood yielded the PBMCs. Study-wide points: Classification by a 13 V-J model distinguished ophthalmopathy from stable hyperthyroidism.

The gene calls are TRBV11-1 and TRBJ2-7, with D maybe TRBD1 (5 bases). Sequencing was done on a sample of blood. The origin of this receptor is a middle-aged woman with Graves' ophthalmopathy. DNA of the CDR3: TGTGCCAGCAGCTTAGAGGCTTCAGGGTACGCCTACGAGCAGTACTTC. Its translation is CASSLEASGYAYEQYF.